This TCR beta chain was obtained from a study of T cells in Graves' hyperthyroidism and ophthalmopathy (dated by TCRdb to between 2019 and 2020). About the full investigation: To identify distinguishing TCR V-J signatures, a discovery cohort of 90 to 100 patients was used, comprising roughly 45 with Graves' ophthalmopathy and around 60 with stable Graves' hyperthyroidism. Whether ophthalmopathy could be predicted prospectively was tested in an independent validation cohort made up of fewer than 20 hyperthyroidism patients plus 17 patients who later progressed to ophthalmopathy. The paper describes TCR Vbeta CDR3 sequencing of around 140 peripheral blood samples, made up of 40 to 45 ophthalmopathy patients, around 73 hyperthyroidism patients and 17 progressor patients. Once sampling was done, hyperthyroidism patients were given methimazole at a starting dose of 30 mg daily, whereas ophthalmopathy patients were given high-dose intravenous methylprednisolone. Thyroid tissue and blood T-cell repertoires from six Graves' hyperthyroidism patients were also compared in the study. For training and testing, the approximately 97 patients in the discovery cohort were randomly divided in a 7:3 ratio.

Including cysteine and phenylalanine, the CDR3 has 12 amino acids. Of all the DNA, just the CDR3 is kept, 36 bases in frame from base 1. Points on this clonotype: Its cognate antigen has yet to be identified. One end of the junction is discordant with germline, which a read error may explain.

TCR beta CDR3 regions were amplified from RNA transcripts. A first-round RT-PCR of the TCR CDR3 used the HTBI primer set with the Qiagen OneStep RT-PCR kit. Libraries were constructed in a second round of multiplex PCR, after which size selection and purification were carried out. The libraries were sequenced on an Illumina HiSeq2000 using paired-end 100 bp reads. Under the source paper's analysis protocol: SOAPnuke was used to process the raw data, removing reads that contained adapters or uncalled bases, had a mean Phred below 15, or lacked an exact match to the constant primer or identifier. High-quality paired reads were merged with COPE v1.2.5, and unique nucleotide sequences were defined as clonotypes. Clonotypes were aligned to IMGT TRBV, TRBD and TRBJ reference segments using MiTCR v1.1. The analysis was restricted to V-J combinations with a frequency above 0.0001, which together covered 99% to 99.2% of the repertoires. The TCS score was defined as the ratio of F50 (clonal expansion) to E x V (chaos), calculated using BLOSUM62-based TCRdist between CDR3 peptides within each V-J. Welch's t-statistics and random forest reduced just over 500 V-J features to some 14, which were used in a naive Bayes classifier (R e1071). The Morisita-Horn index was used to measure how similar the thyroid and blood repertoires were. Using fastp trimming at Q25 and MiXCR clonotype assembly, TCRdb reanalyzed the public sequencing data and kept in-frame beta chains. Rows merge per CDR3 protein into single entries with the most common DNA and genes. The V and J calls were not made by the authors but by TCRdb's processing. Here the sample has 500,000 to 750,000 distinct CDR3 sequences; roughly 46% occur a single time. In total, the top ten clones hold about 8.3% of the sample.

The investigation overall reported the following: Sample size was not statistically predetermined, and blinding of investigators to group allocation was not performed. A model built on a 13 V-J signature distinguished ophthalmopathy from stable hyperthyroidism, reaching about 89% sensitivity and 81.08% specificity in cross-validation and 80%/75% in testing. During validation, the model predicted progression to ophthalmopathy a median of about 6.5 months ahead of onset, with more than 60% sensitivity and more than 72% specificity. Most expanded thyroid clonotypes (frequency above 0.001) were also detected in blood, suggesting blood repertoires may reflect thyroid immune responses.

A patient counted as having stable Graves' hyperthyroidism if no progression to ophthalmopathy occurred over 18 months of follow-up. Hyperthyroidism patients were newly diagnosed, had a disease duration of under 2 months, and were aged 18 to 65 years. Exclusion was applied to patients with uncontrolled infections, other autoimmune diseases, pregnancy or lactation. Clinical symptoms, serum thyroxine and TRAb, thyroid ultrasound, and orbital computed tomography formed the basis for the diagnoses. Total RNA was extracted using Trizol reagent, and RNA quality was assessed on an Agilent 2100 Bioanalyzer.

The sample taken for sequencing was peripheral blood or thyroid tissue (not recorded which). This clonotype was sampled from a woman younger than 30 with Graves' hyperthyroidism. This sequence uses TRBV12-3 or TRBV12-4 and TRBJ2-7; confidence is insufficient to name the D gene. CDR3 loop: CACSVGSPKQYF. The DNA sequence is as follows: TGTGCCTGCAGCGTTGGGTCACCGAAGCAGTACTTC.